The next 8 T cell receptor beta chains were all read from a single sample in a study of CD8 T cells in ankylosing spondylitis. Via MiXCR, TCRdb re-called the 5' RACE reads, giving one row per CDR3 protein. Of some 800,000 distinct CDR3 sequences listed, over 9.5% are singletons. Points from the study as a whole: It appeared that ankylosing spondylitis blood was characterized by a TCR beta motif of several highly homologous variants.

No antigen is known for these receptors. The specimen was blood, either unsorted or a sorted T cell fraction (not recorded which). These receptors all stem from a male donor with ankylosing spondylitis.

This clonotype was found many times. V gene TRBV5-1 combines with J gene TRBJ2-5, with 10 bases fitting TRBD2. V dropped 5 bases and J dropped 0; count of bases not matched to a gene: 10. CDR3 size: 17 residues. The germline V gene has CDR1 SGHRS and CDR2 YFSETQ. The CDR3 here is CASRDRPGLAHQETQYF. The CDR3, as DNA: TGCGCCAGCAGAGATCGACCGGGACTAGCGCACCAAGAGACCCAGTACTTC.

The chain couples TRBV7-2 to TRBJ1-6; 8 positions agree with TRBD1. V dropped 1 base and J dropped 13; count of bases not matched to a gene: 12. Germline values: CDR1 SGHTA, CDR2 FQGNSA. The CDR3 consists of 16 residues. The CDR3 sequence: CASSLDSNRGVPPLHF. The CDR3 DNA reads TGTGCCAGCAGCTTAGATTCGAACAGGGGGGTCCCGCCCCTCCACTTT.

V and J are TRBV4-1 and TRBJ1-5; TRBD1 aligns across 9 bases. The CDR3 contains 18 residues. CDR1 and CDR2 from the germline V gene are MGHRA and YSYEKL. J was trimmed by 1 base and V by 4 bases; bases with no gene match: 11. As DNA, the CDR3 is TGCGCCAGCAGCCCAGGGACAGGGCGGCGGGGGAGCAATCAGCCCCAGCATTTT. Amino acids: CASSPGTGRRGSNQPQHF.

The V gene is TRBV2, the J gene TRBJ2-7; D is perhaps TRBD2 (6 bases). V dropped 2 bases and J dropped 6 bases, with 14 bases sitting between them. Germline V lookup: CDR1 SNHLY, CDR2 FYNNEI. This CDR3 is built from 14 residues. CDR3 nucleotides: TGTGCCAGCAGTGAAACCAGGGCCGGGGGCGAGCAGTACTTC. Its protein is CASSETRAGGEQYF.

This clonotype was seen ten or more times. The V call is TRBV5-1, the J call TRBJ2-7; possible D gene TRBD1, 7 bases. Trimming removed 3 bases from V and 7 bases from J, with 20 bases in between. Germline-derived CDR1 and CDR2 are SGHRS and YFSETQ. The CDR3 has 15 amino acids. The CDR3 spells CASSWAGQTSGEQYF. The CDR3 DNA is TGCGCCAGCAGCTGGGCGGGACAGACCTCTGGGGAGCAGTACTTC.

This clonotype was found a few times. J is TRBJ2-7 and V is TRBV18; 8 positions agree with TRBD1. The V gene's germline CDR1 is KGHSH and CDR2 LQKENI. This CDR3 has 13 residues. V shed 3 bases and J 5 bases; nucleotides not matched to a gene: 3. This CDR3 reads CASSPLQGDEQYF. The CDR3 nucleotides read TGTGCCAGCTCACCCCTACAGGGGGACGAGCAGTACTTC.

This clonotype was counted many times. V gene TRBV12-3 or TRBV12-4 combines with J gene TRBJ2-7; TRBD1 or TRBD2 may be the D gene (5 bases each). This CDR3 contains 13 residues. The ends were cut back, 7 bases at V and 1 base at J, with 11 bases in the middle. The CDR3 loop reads CASNSGGSYEQYF. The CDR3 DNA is TGTGCCAGCAATAGTGGGGGATCCTACGAGCAGTACTTC.

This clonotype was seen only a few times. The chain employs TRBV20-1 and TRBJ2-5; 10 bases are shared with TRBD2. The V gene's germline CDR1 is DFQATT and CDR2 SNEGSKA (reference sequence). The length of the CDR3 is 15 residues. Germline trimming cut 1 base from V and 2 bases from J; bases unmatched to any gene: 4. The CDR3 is CSARGSGGEQETQYF. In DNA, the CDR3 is TGCAGTGCTAGAGGCAGCGGGGGGGAACAAGAGACCCAGTACTTC.